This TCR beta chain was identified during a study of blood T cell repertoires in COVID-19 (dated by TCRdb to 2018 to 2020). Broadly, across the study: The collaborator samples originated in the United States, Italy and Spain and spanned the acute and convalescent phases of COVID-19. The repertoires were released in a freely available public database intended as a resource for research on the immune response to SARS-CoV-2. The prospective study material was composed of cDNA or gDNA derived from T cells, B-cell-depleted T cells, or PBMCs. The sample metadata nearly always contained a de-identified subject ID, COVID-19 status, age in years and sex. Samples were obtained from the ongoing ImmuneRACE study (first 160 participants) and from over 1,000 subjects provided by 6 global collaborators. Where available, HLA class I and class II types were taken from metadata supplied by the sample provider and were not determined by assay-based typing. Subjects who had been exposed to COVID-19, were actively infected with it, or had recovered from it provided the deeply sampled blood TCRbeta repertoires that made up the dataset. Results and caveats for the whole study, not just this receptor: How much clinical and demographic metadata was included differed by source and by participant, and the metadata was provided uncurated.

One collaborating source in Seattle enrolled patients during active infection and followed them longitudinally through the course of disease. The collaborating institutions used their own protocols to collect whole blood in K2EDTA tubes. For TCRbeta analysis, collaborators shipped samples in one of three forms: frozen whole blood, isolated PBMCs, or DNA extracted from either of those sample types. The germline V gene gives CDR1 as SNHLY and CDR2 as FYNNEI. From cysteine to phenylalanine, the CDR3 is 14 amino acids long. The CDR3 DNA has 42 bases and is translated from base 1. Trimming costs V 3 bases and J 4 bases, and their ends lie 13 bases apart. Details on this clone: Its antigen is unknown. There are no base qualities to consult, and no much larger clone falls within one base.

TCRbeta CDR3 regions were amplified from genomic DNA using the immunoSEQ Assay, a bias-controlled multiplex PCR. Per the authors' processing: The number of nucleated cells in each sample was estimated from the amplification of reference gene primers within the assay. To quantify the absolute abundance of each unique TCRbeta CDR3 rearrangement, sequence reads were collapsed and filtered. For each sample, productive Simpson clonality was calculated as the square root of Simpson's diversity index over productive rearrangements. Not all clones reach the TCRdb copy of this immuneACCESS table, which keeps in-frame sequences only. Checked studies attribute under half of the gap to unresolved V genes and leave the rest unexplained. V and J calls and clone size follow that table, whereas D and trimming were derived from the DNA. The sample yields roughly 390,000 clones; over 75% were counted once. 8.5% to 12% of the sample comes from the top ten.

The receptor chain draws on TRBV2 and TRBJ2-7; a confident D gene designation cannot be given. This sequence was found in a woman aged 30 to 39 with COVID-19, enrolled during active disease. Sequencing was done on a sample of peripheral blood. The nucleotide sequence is TGTGCCAGCAGTGATAGCTATATAGCTTACGAGCAGTACTTC. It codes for CASSDSYIAYEQYF. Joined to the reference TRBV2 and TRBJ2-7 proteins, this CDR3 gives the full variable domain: EPEVTQTPSHQVTQMGQEVILRCVPISNHLYFYWYRQILGQKVEFLVSFYNNEISEKSEIFDDQFSVERPDGSNFTLKIRSTKLEDSAMYFCASSDSYIAYEQYFGPGTRLTVT.